This passage covers 23 T cell receptor beta chains from one sample sequenced in a study of T-cell memory formation after mild COVID-19. Each CDR3 protein gets one entry after TCRdb re-called the 5' RACE reads with MiXCR. The data hold hundreds of thousands of distinct CDR3 sequences, with approximately 29% observed a single time. The sample taken for sequencing was PBMCs or a T cell subset sorted from them (not recorded which). The receptors were gathered from an adult woman who had mild COVID-19 (a few samples of this study predate the infection). Cell type and time point are not known.

V and J are TRBV15 and TRBJ2-1, with 13 bases aligning to TRBD2. The CDR3 has 17 residues. CDR1 and CDR2 (germline): LNHNV, YYDKDF (reference sequence). V shed 4 bases and J 6 bases; nucleotides not matched to a gene: 9. CDR3 loop: CATSIFPGTSGINEQFF. The DNA for the CDR3 is TGTGCCACCAGCATCTTCCCCGGGACTAGCGGGATCAATGAGCAGTTCTTC.

The chain carries TRBV7-9 and TRBJ2-3, with TRBD2 matching 10 bases. This CDR3 contains 15 residues. Germline V CDR1 and CDR2: SEHNR, FQNEAQ (reference sequence). V dropped 5 bases and J dropped 3; count of bases not matched to a gene: 5. The CDR3 sequence is CASSRSSGRTDTQYF. The CDR3, as DNA: TGTGCCAGCAGCCGATCTAGCGGGAGAACAGATACGCAGTATTTT.

This clonotype was seen many times. This chain connects TRBV20-1 to TRBJ2-7; no clear D. From germline, CDR1 is DFQATT and CDR2 SNEGSKA (reference sequence). The CDR3 runs 14 residues. V dropped 3 bases and J dropped 5 bases, with 17 bases sitting between them. The CDR3 DNA reads as TGCAGTGCTAGCGAGGTGGCTGGGGTCCACGAGCAGTACTTC. It encodes CSASEVAGVHEQYF.

The rearrangement links TRBV7-9 to TRBJ2-1; 12 bases are shared with TRBD2. CDR3 length: 16 residues. Germline assignment: CDR1 SEHNR and CDR2 FQNEAQ (reference sequence). With V trimmed by 1 base and J by 10 bases, 8 bases remained unmatched. CDR3 bases: TGTGCCAGCAGCTTAGGGTCAGGACTAGCGGGAAGGGAGCAGTTCTTC. It specifies CASSLGSGLAGREQFF.

The V and J genes are TRBV14 and TRBJ1-1, with D maybe TRBD1 (5 bases). Germline V lookup: CDR1 SGHDN, CDR2 FVKESK. The CDR3 has 15 residues. V lost 1 base to trimming and J lost 4 bases, with 13 bases between them. CDR3 sequence (DNA): TGTGCCAGCAGCCAAGGAAAAGGGGCGGGCACTGAAGCTTTCTTT. This encodes CASSQGKGAGTEAFF. The variable domain in full, completed from reference TRBV14 and TRBJ1-1, reads EAGVTQFPSHSVIEKGQTVTLRCDPISGHDNLYWYRRVMGKEIKFLLHFVKESKQDESGMPNNRFLAERTGGTYSTLKVQPAELEDSGVYFCASSQGKGAGTEAFFGQGTRLTVV.

V usage is TRBV7-9 and J usage is TRBJ2-7; TRBD2 aligns across 11 bases. Trimming cost V 5 bases and J 6 bases; bases outside gene matches: 12. The germline V gene encodes CDR1 SEHNR and CDR2 FQNEAQ (reference sequence). The CDR3 extends over 16 amino acids. DNA of the CDR3: TGTGCCAGCAGCCCTCCGACTAGCGGGAAGGTCGGCGAGCAGTACTTC. Translating it yields CASSPPTSGKVGEQYF. Drawing the rest from reference TRBV7-9 and TRBJ2-7, the complete variable domain is DTGVSQNPRHKITKRGQNVTFRCDPISEHNRLYWYRQTLGQGPEFLTYFQNEAQLEKSRLLSDRFSAERPKGSFSTLEIQRTEQGDSAMYLCASSPPTSGKVGEQYFGPGTRLTVT.

The sample holds one count of this clonotype. The chain links TRBV20-1 to TRBJ1-1, with D maybe TRBD1 (6 bases). V was cut by 6 bases and J by 0 bases, with 11 bases left in between. Germline CDR1 and CDR2: DFQATT and SNEGSKA (reference sequence). This CDR3 contains 13 residues. This chain's CDR3 is CSARTAMNTEAFF. The CDR3 DNA sequence: TGCAGTGCAAGGACAGCCATGAACACTGAAGCTTTCTTT.

This sequence joins TRBV7-3 and TRBJ1-1; 8 bases agree with TRBD1. This CDR3 spans 15 amino acids. Germline-derived CDR1 and CDR2 are SGHTA and FQGTGA. The V segment lost 5 bases and the J segment 4 bases; nucleotides outside the gene matches: 9. The CDR3 protein is CASSPQGQVFTEAFF. The CDR3 coding sequence is TGTGCCAGCAGCCCGCAGGGACAGGTTTTCACTGAAGCTTTCTTT.

About this clonotype: The junction does not match germline at one end; this may be a read error. This sequence joins TRBV12-3 or TRBV12-4 and TRBJ2-1; 9 bases agree with TRBD2. The CDR3 covers 15 residues. The CDR3 DNA reads as TGTGCCAGCAGGTTAGCGGGAGAGCTCTACAATGAGCAGTTCTTC. Residues: CASRLAGELYNEQFF.

This clonotype has only a few counts. The V gene is TRBV5-6, the J gene TRBJ1-4; 8 bases map to TRBD1. Germline V gene sequence: CDR1 SGHDT, CDR2 YYEEEE. The J segment lost 16 bases and the V segment lost 1 base, leaving 6 bases of the junction unmatched. The CDR3 totals 12 residues. CDR3 coding DNA: TGTGCCAGCAGCTTGCAGGGGGCAATTAAGTTTTTT. Translation: CASSLQGAIKFF.

This clonotype showed up just a few times. V and J are TRBV5-1 and TRBJ2-3; D may correspond to TRBD1 or TRBD2 (5 bases each). Germline values: CDR1 SGHRS, CDR2 YFSETQ. This CDR3 comprises 14 residues. Trimming shortened V by 7 bases and J by 0 bases, and 12 bases separated the two germline ends. This chain's CDR3 is CASGDGESTDTQYF. The CDR3 nucleotides read TGCGCCAGCGGGGACGGGGAAAGCACAGATACGCAGTATTTT.

This clonotype has just a few counts. CDR3 in DNA: TGTGCCAGCAGCCGGGAACGCGAGCAGTACTTC. Translating gives CASSREREQYF. The genes are TRBV3-1 and TRBJ2-7; D unresolved. V was shortened by 4 bases and J by 6 bases, with 7 bases between the two germline ends. The CDR3 extends over 11 amino acids. From germline, CDR1 is LGHDT and CDR2 YNNKEL (reference sequence).

This chain links TRBV7-6 with TRBJ1-5; D remains ambiguous. This CDR3 comprises 14 residues. V was trimmed by 2 bases and J by 1 base, leaving 6 bases between them. Germline V CDR1 and CDR2: SGHVS, FNYEAQ. The CDR3 is CASSLKGSNQPQHF. The CDR3 DNA follows: TGTGCCAGCAGCTTAAAAGGGAGCAATCAGCCCCAGCATTTT.

This clonotype has only a few counts. V is TRBV5-1 and J is TRBJ2-1; 7 nucleotides line up with TRBD2. Germline V lookup: CDR1 SGHRS, CDR2 YFSETQ. The CDR3 is 14 amino acids. The junction had 9 bases not matched to a gene; V was cut back by 4 bases and J by 8 bases. The CDR3: CASSLGLDPDEQFF. In DNA form, the CDR3 reads TGCGCCAGCAGCCTAGGACTAGATCCCGATGAGCAGTTCTTC.

The rearrangement links TRBV6-1 to TRBJ1-2; D is perhaps TRBD1 (5 bases). Trimming cost V 3 bases and J 3 bases, with 11 bases left between them. This CDR3 is 14 amino acids long. The germline gives CDR1 MNHNS, CDR2 SASEGT. The chain's CDR3 is CASSERRDDYGYTF. CDR3 bases: TGTGCCAGCAGTGAGCGCAGGGATGACTATGGCTACACCTTC.

The chain has TRBV27 and TRBJ2-1; 7 bases agree with TRBD1. The CDR3 covers 14 residues. V lost 3 bases to trimming and J lost 4 bases; unmatched junction nucleotides: 3. CDR1 and CDR2 (germline): MNHEY, SMNVEV (reference sequence). The CDR3 DNA is TGTGCCAGCAGTTTGAGGGGGCGATACAATGAGCAGTTCTTC. Protein product: CASSLRGRYNEQFF.

The chain uses TRBV5-1 and TRBJ1-1; the D is unclear. The length of the CDR3 is 14 residues. Trimming removed 2 bases at V and 4 bases at J, with 12 bases between. Germline V lookup: CDR1 SGHRS, CDR2 YFSETQ. CDR3 coding DNA: TGCGCCAGCAGCTTTGGGGTAGCGAGCACTGAAGCTTTCTTT. The encoded protein is CASSFGVASTEAFF.

The chain recombines TRBV12-3 or TRBV12-4 with TRBJ2-5; no definite D call. The CDR3 spans 12 residues. V was shortened by 2 bases and J by 5 bases, with 6 bases between the two germline ends. In nucleotides, the CDR3 is TGTGCCAGCAGTTTAACAATGGAGACCCAGTACTTC. Its translation is CASSLTMETQYF.

The J gene is TRBJ2-3, the V gene TRBV12-3 or TRBV12-4; 12 nucleotides line up with TRBD2. The CDR3 length is 14 residues. V dropped 3 bases and J dropped 6; count of bases not matched to a gene: 1. This CDR3 is CASSFTSGRDTQYF. The CDR3 region has the DNA TGTGCCAGCAGTTTTACTAGCGGGAGGGATACGCAGTATTTT.

The gene calls are TRBV18 and TRBJ2-3; TRBD2 aligns across 8 bases. The V gene end was trimmed by 6 bases and the J gene end by 4 bases; junction bases not matched to a gene: 6. Germline values: CDR1 KGHSH, CDR2 LQKENI. This CDR3 has 14 residues. In DNA form, the CDR3 reads TGTGCCAGCTCCGGGACTAGTGACTCAGATACGCAGTATTTT. This encodes CASSGTSDSDTQYF.

V usage is TRBV27 and J usage is TRBJ2-7; 8 nucleotides agree with TRBD2. Germline CDR1 is MNHEY and CDR2 is SMNVEV (reference sequence). V dropped 8 bases and J dropped 3; count of bases not matched to a gene: 6. The CDR3 covers 13 residues. The CDR3 region is CASRISGGYEQYF. The DNA of the CDR3 is TGTGCCAGCCGAATAAGCGGGGGCTACGAGCAGTACTTC.

With respect to this clonotype: At one boundary the junction diverges from the germline segment, which might be a read error. The V gene is TRBV12-3 or TRBV12-4, the J gene TRBJ1-2; D is unresolved. The CDR3 covers 13 residues. Here the CDR3 reads CASSLNLAMSNRF. CDR3 nucleotides: TGTGCCAGCAGTTTAAATTTAGCCATGTCCAACCGTTTC.

This chain connects TRBV7-6 to TRBJ2-7; 9 positions match TRBD1. The CDR3 sequence is 15 residues long. Germline CDR1 and CDR2: SGHVS and FNYEAQ. With 5 bases clipped from V and 0 bases from J, the junction kept 5 bases outside the gene matches. The CDR3 loop is CASSSTGQGSYEQYF. The CDR3 bases are TGTGCCAGCAGCAGCACGGGACAGGGCTCCTACGAGCAGTACTTC.